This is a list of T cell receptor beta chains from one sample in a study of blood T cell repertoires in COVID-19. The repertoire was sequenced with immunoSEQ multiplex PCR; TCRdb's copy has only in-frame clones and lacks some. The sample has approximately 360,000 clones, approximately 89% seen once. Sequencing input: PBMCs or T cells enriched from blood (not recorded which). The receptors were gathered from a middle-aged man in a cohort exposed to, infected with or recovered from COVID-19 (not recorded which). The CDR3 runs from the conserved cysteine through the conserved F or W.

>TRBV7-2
CASSISTGVVSPLHF
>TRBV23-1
CASSTGGGLPLHF
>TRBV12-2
CASRLAREDPHGYTF
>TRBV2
CASSLTGSNYGYTF
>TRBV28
CASARGTQFYEQYF
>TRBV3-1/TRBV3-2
CASSPQTGELFF
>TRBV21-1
CASKWASGSSNEQFF
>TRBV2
CASSATWADYTIYF
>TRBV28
CASSGDRAGDTQYF
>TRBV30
CAWSLAGRTGELFF
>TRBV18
CASSRDSGSSTDTQYF
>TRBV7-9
CASSPAGGEKLFF
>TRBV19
CASRKGEANYGYTF
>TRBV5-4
CASSPTGGSNTIYF
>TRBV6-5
CASSRRTSGYNEQFF
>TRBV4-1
CASSQGTLDQPQHF
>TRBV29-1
CSVSQVAYNEQFF
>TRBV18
CASSDWDRSSYEQYF
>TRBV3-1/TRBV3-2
CASSLRGRPSGNTIYF
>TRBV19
CASARLAGSYNEQFF
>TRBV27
CASRPRGQGLQPQHF
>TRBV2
CASRSQGLANYGYTF
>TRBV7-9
CASSYQGDSPLHF